Shown below are 21 T cell receptor beta chains from a single sample sequenced in a study of Graves' ophthalmopathy and Graves' hyperthyroidism (dated by TCRdb to the late 2010s). Sequencing was carried out with an Illumina HiSeq 2000. For repertoire sequencing, the TCR beta CDR3 regions were amplified from RNA transcripts. The first round of RT-PCR was done with HTBI primers and the Qiagen OneStep RT-PCR kit, and was followed by a second round of multiplex PCR, then size selection and purification. The raw public reads went through TCRdb reprocessing: fastp at Q25, MiXCR clone calling, in-frame beta chains kept. When rows share a CDR3 protein, they turn into one entry using the most common DNA and genes. The sample table shows about 740,000 distinct CDR3 sequences, and roughly 40% are seen once. The ten largest clones capture 44% of the sample. Sample: peripheral blood. The receptor set was obtained from an adult man with Graves' ophthalmopathy.

Many counts were recorded for this clonotype. The chain couples TRBV7-6 to TRBJ1-2, with TRBD1 matching over 7 bases. The CDR3 runs to 16 residues. From germline, CDR1 is SGHVS and CDR2 FNYEAQ. The V segment lost 4 bases and the J segment 0 bases; nucleotides outside the gene matches: 8. The CDR3, as DNA: TGTGCCAGCAGCTCTTCACAGGGGCCTACTAACTATGGCTACACCTTC. Translating gives CASSSSQGPTNYGYTF. The entire variable domain, with the rest obtained from reference TRBV7-6 and TRBJ1-2, is as follows: GAGVSQSPRYKVTKRGQDVALRCDPISGHVSLYWYRQALGQGPEFLTYFNYEAQQDKSGLPNDRFSAERPEGSISTLTIQRTEQRDSAMYRCASSSSQGPTNYGYTFGSGTRLTVV.

The chain couples TRBV20-1 to TRBJ1-1; 7 bases align to TRBD1. The CDR3 is 12 amino acids. Germline V CDR1 and CDR2: DFQATT, SNEGSKA (reference sequence). Trimming took 2 bases from V and 6 from J; bases not matched to a gene: 3. The CDR3 sequence: CSARKTGPEAFF. CDR3 DNA: TGCAGTGCTAGAAAGACAGGGCCTGAAGCTTTCTTT.

V gene TRBV7-9 combines with J gene TRBJ1-2; D ambiguous. Trimming shortened V by 6 bases and J by 4 bases, and 12 bases separated the two germline ends. The CDR3 has 13 residues. Per the germline V gene, CDR1 is SEHNR and CDR2 is FQNEAQ (reference sequence). CDR3 in amino acids: CASREDTSYGYTF. The CDR3 nucleotides read TGTGCCAGCAGGGAAGACACTTCCTATGGCTACACCTTC.

This clonotype has ten or more counts. The genes are TRBV2 and TRBJ1-1; D possibly corresponds to TRBD1 (6 bases). V lost 8 bases and J 7 bases, leaving 11 bases between the germline ends. CDR3 length: 11 residues. Looked up from germline, CDR1 is SNHLY and CDR2 is FYNNEI. CDR3 DNA sequence: TGTGCCAGCGCCGGGGGCCATGAAGCTTTCTTT. Protein product: CASAGGHEAFF.

This chain uses TRBV20-1 with TRBJ1-2, with 10 nucleotides matching TRBD1. The germline V gene has CDR1 DFQATT and CDR2 SNEGSKA (reference sequence). With 4 bases clipped from V and 7 bases from J, the junction kept 9 bases outside the gene matches. The CDR3 extends over 14 amino acids. The CDR3 region has the DNA TGCAGTGCTAAGATCGACAGGGGGCGCGGTGGCTACACCTTC. Residues: CSAKIDRGRGGYTF.

This clonotype came up many times. The rearrangement links TRBV29-1 to TRBJ1-3; D remains unclear. V lost 6 bases and J 0 bases, leaving 6 bases between the germline ends. This CDR3 has 12 amino acids. The germline gives CDR1 SQVTM, CDR2 ANQGSEA. CDR3 amino acids: CSVRSSGNTIYF. The CDR3 nucleotides read TGCAGCGTCAGGAGCTCTGGAAACACCATATATTTT.

The V and J genes are TRBV25-1 and TRBJ2-6; 7 nucleotides line up with TRBD2. This CDR3 has 17 residues. The V gene end was trimmed by 6 bases and the J gene end by 1 base; junction bases not matched to a gene: 9. The germline V gene encodes CDR1 MGHDK and CDR2 SYGVNS. CDR3 DNA sequence: TGTGCCAGCAGCCCCGGCGGGGGATCATCTGGGGCCAACGTCCTGACTTTC. This codes for CASSPGGGSSGANVLTF. The full variable domain, rest sourced from reference TRBV25-1 and TRBJ2-6, is EADIYQTPRYLVIGTGKKITLECSQTMGHDKMYWYQQDPGMELHLIHYSYGVNSTEKGDLSSESTVSRIRTEHFPLTLESARPSHTSQYLCASSPGGGSSGANVLTFGAGSRLTVL.

The V call is TRBV7-2, the J call TRBJ2-5; 10 bases are shared with TRBD1. The ends lost 5 bases at V and 2 bases at J; junction bases unmatched: 5. Germline V gene lookup returns CDR1 SGHTA and CDR2 FQGNSA. CDR3 size: 15 residues. CDR3 amino acids: CASSQGTGAQETQYF. In DNA, the CDR3 is TGTGCCAGCAGCCAGGGGACAGGGGCACAAGAGACCCAGTACTTC.

The J gene is TRBJ2-2, the V gene TRBV7-3; the match to TRBD2 covers 9 bases. CDR1 and CDR2 (germline): SGHTA, FQGTGA. V was clipped by 5 bases and J by 4 bases; unmatched bases: 8. The CDR3 is 16 amino acids. CDR3 sequence reads: CASSQPSGIVTGELFF. In nucleotides, the CDR3 is TGTGCCAGCAGCCAGCCTAGCGGGATTGTCACCGGGGAGCTGTTTTTT.

This clonotype was found many times. One end of the junction does not line up with germline, which may come from a read error. This chain connects TRBV24-1 to TRBJ1-5; D remains ambiguous. This CDR3 is built from 13 residues. CDR1 KGHDR and CDR2 SFDVKD come from the germline V gene. The CDR3, as DNA: TGTGCCAGCAGTTACTCCCCGGGTCAGCCCCAGCATTTT. It translates to CASSYSPGQPQHF.

The rearrangement joins TRBV27 to TRBJ2-7; TRBD2 is a possible D gene (6 bases). CDR1 is MNHEY and CDR2 is SMNVEV in the germline V gene (reference sequence). Trimming shortened V by 2 bases and J by 7 bases, and 12 bases separated the two germline ends. The CDR3 spans 13 residues. The CDR3 loop reads CASSLGGIDEQYF. CDR3 bases: TGTGCCAGCAGTTTAGGCGGGATCGATGAGCAGTACTTC.

There are many counts of this clonotype. V and J are TRBV7-9 and TRBJ1-1, with 7 bases identical to TRBD1. The CDR3 is 13 amino acids. V gave up 5 bases and J gave up 11 bases; unmatched junction bases: 11. Germline V lookup: CDR1 SEHNR, CDR2 FQNEAQ (reference sequence). The CDR3 nucleotides are TGTGCCAGCAGCCCCGTCCACAGGGGTTACGCTTTCTTT. Amino acids: CASSPVHRGYAFF.

This clonotype has more than one count but fewer than ten. The CDR3 region is CASSQVRGANYGYTF. The CDR3, as DNA: TGTGCCAGCAGCCAGGTCAGGGGGGCTAACTATGGCTACACCTTC. The chain joins TRBV7-9 to TRBJ1-2; 7 bases map to TRBD1. CDR3 length equals 15 residues. Germline V gives CDR1 SEHNR, CDR2 FQNEAQ (reference sequence). With 5 bases clipped from V and 0 bases from J, the junction kept 6 bases outside the gene matches.

This clonotype was counted ten times or more. The rearrangement links TRBV29-1 to TRBJ2-5, with 8 nucleotides matching TRBD1. Germline V CDR1 and CDR2: SQVTM, ANQGSEA. V was clipped by 7 bases and J by 5 bases; unmatched bases: 12. This CDR3 has 14 amino acids. CDR3 bases: TGCAGCGCACAACTCGACAGGGGTACCGAGACCCAGTACTTC. Its translation: CSAQLDRGTETQYF.

The rearrangement joins TRBV5-5 to TRBJ2-7; 9 bases match TRBD2. The CDR3 totals 16 residues. The junction had 8 bases not matched to a gene; V was cut back by 2 bases and J by 2 bases. Germline-derived CDR1 and CDR2 are SGHKS and YYEKEE (reference sequence). The CDR3 region is CASSLPLAGRAYEQYF. CDR3 DNA sequence: TGTGCCAGCAGCTTACCTCTAGCGGGACGTGCCTACGAGCAGTACTTC.

This clonotype was picked up a small number of times. The chain carries TRBV12-3 or TRBV12-4 and TRBJ1-2; D is unresolved. Trimming stripped 4 bases from V and 3 bases from J, with 6 bases between. The CDR3 has 12 amino acids. This CDR3 is CASSSGHYGYTF. CDR3 coding DNA: TGTGCCAGCAGTTCCGGACACTATGGCTACACCTTC.

This clonotype was recorded many times. This chain links TRBV7-6 with TRBJ1-1, with unresolved D. The CDR3 consists of 14 residues. The ends were cut back, 1 base at V and 1 base at J, with 7 bases in the middle. Germline V gene data show CDR1 as SGHVS and CDR2 as FNYEAQ. The CDR3 spells CASSLVAENTEAFF. The CDR3 DNA is TGTGCCAGCAGCTTAGTTGCGGAGAACACTGAAGCTTTCTTT.

This rearrangement joins TRBV10-3 to TRBJ1-1, with unresolved D. Germline V CDR1 and CDR2: ENHRY, SYGVKD. This CDR3 comprises 13 residues. V was shortened by 10 bases and J by 6 bases, with 18 bases between the two germline ends. The CDR3 loop is CASYPFYTPEAFF. Here the CDR3 DNA reads TGTGCCAGCTATCCGTTTTACACCCCTGAAGCTTTCTTT.

CDR3 DNA sequence: TGTGCCAGCAGTGAAGTAGGACAGGGGGCGATAATGGAGGGCTACACCTTC. It is translated as CASSEVGQGAIMEGYTF. This chain uses TRBV2 with TRBJ1-2, with TRBD1 matching over 11 bases. Germline V gene sequence: CDR1 SNHLY, CDR2 FYNNEI. Trimming removed 1 base from V and 8 bases from J; junction bases left unmatched: 12. The CDR3 runs 17 residues. Variable domain in full (rest from reference TRBV2 and TRBJ1-2): EPEVTQTPSHQVTQMGQEVILRCVPISNHLYFYWYRQILGQKVEFLVSFYNNEISEKSEIFDDQFSVERPDGSNFTLKIRSTKLEDSAMYFCASSEVGQGAIMEGYTFGSGTRLTVV.

This clonotype was found many times. The V and J genes are TRBV12-3 or TRBV12-4 and TRBJ2-7; 13 bases align to TRBD2. V trimming: 5 bases; J trimming: 2 bases; junction bases outside the gene matches: 3. CDR3 size: 15 residues. This CDR3 reads CASSAGLAGPYEQYF. The CDR3 DNA is TGTGCCAGCAGTGCGGGACTAGCGGGACCCTACGAGCAGTACTTC.

This chain joins TRBV6-2 or TRBV6-3 and TRBJ1-2; tentative D call: TRBD1 (6 bases). The germline V and J ends were trimmed by 2 bases and 4 bases, with 23 bases remaining between them. This CDR3 comprises 18 residues. Germline V lookup: CDR1 MNHEY, CDR2 SVGEGT. CDR3: CASSYLTVGGRFGYGYTF. CDR3 in DNA: TGTGCCAGCAGTTACCTAACCGTGGGGGGGCGGTTTGGCTATGGCTACACCTTC.